The 32 T cell receptor beta chains presented below share a single source sample, sequenced in a study of yellow fever vaccine responses in identical twins. TCRdb independently ran MiXCR on the RT-PCR reads; one entry per CDR3 protein. The sample gives some 20,000 distinct CDR3 sequences, around two thirds of which show up once; roughly 2% is in the top ten. The source material was T cells from blood (PBMCs), unsorted or a sorted subset (not recorded which), sampled before or after yellow fever vaccination (not recorded which). The source is a woman aged 18-29 years who received the yellow fever vaccine.

This chain uses TRBV11-3 with TRBJ1-2, with 8 nucleotides matching TRBD1. This CDR3 region has 17 residues. The V gene end was trimmed by 6 bases and the J gene end by 3 bases; junction bases not matched to a gene: 15. Looked up from germline, CDR1 is SGHNT and CDR2 is YENEEA. CDR3 residues: CASSTAGTGTTHYGYTF. CDR3 DNA sequence: TGTGCCAGCAGTACGGCAGGGACAGGCACTACTCACTATGGCTACACCTTC.

Here the CDR3 reads CSARVKGAGGYQETQYF. The CDR3, as DNA: TGCAGTGCTAGAGTCAAGGGGGCGGGAGGGTACCAAGAGACCCAGTACTTC. The chain has TRBV20-1 and TRBJ2-5; 9 nucleotides agree with TRBD2. V lost 1 base, J lost 0 bases, and 9 bases stayed unmatched. Germline V gene data show CDR1 as DFQATT and CDR2 as SNEGSKA (reference sequence). This CDR3 is 17 amino acids long.

This chain joins TRBV3-1 and TRBJ1-5; 9 bases fit TRBD1. Germline V gene data show CDR1 as LGHDT and CDR2 as YNNKEL (reference sequence). Trimming took 5 bases from V and 5 from J; bases not matched to a gene: 7. The CDR3 extends over 15 amino acids. CDR3: CASSSGQGFDQPQHF. DNA for the CDR3: TGTGCCAGCAGCTCTGGACAGGGGTTCGATCAGCCCCAGCATTTT.

The chain carries TRBV29-1 and TRBJ2-1, with 8 bases matching TRBD2. This CDR3 region has 13 residues. Trimming removed 7 bases from V and 0 bases from J; junction bases left unmatched: 2. Germline CDR1 is SQVTM and CDR2 is ANQGSEA. CDR3 sequence: CSGGGSSYNEQFF. CDR3 bases: TGCAGCGGCGGGGGGAGCTCCTACAATGAGCAGTTCTTC.

The gene calls are TRBV2 and TRBJ2-1, with D possibly being TRBD2 (5 bases). With 6 bases removed from V and 0 bases from J, the gap between germline ends came to 6 bases. This CDR3 comprises 13 residues. Looked up from germline, CDR1 is SNHLY and CDR2 is FYNNEI. CDR3 sequence reads: CASRGDSYNEQFF. CDR3 bases: TGTGCCAGCAGGGGAGACTCCTACAATGAGCAGTTCTTC.

This clonotype was counted only a few times. This rearrangement joins TRBV23-1 to TRBJ1-1; 8 positions agree with TRBD1. TRBV23-1 is known as an ORF, though its function is uncertain. The CDR3 is 17 residues long. Losses at the gene ends were 7 bases for V and 5 bases for J; bases not matched to a gene: 18. DNA for the CDR3: TGCGCCAGCAATACTGACAGGGGTGTGGTGGTACGGACTGAAGCTTTCTTT. Translation: CASNTDRGVVVRTEAFF.

This chain connects TRBV11-1 to TRBJ2-3, with D possibly being TRBD2 (6 bases). V was pared by 1 base and J by 1 base, with 6 bases between. There are 14 residues in the CDR3. CDR1 is SGHAT, CDR2 FQDESV, per germline (reference sequence). The CDR3 bases are TGTGCCAGCAGCTTAGGGGGGGGCACAGATACGCAGTATTTT. It is translated as CASSLGGGTDTQYF.

The chain couples TRBV4-1 to TRBJ2-5; no definite D call. There are 13 residues in the CDR3. Trimming left V 1 base short and J 5 bases short, with 8 bases between. CDR1 and CDR2 (germline): MGHRA, YSYEKL. In DNA, the CDR3 is TGCGCCAGCAGCCAAGGTCTAAGGGAGACCCAGTACTTC. Its protein is CASSQGLRETQYF.

V gene TRBV12-3 or TRBV12-4 combines with J gene TRBJ2-1, with unresolved D. The CDR3 sequence is 17 residues long. The V gene lost 4 bases and the J gene lost 0 bases, with 16 bases spanning the gap. CDR3 DNA sequence: TGTGCCAGCAGTTCCCAGCCCGGTGGGAACTCCTACAATGAGCAGTTCTTC. This translates into CASSSQPGGNSYNEQFF.

The chain uses TRBV12-3 or TRBV12-4 and TRBJ2-5; TRBD2 aligns across 7 bases. J was trimmed by 2 bases and V by 6 bases; bases with no gene match: 3. This CDR3 is built from 13 residues. CDR3 DNA sequence: TGTGCCAGCAGGGGGGGGAATCAAGAGACCCAGTACTTC. It translates to CASRGGNQETQYF.

This clonotype has just a few counts. The rearrangement uses TRBV28 and TRBJ2-7; weak D call: TRBD2 (5 bases). CDR1 is MDHEN, CDR2 SYDVKM, per germline. This CDR3 spans 15 amino acids. Trimming took off 3 bases at V and 1 base at J, with 13 bases between the two ends. The CDR3 region has the DNA TGTGCCAGCAGTTTGGCGGACCCGGGGTCCTACGAGCAGTACTTC. The encoded protein is CASSLADPGSYEQYF.

This clonotype appeared once. This chain uses TRBV7-9 with TRBJ1-1; TRBD1 is a possible D gene (5 bases). This CDR3 is 14 amino acids long. CDR1 and CDR2 from the germline V gene are SEHNR and FQNEAQ (reference sequence). The V gene lost 1 base and the J gene lost 1 base, with 7 bases spanning the gap. The CDR3 DNA reads as TGTGCCAGCAGCTTAGGGACAAGGAACACTGAAGCTTTCTTT. Translating gives CASSLGTRNTEAFF.

The chain links TRBV15 to TRBJ2-1; tentative D call: TRBD1 (6 bases). In germline, CDR1 is LNHNV, CDR2 YYDKDF (reference sequence). The CDR3 loop spans 16 amino acids. Trimming took off 4 bases at V and 3 bases at J, with 16 bases between the two ends. This CDR3 reads CATSINRDNVYNEQFF. The CDR3 nucleotides are TGTGCCACCAGCATAAACAGGGATAACGTCTACAATGAGCAGTTCTTC.

The chain has TRBV5-1 and TRBJ2-7; D uncertain. Germline CDR1 is SGHRS and CDR2 is YFSETQ. The ends were cut back, 0 bases at V and 0 bases at J, with 4 bases in the middle. CDR3 length equals 13 residues. The chain's CDR3 is CASSLGSSYEQYF. The CDR3 DNA reads TGCGCCAGCAGCTTGGGGAGCTCCTACGAGCAGTACTTC.

This clonotype has more than one count but fewer than ten. The J gene is TRBJ2-4, the V gene TRBV21-1. TRBV21-1 is a pseudogene locus. The length of the CDR3 is 16 residues. The CDR3 reads CASSKEIRQAKNIQYF. The CDR3 DNA follows: TGTGCCAGCAGCAAAGAAATAAGGCAAGCCAAAAACATTCAGTACTTC.

This clonotype is a singleton in its sample. This chain uses TRBV11-2 with TRBJ2-5, with D maybe TRBD2 (6 bases). This CDR3 spans 16 amino acids. V was shortened by 2 bases and J by 5 bases, with 18 bases between the two germline ends. Germline values: CDR1 SGHAT, CDR2 FQNNGV. For the CDR3, the DNA is TGTGCCAGCAGCTTAAATCAAGGGCTAGCGAGCGAGACCCAGTACTTC. This translates into CASSLNQGLASETQYF.

This chain joins TRBV28 and TRBJ1-1; a weak D match, TRBD1 (6 bases). V was clipped by 6 bases and J by 4 bases, with 15 bases between them. Germline lookup yields CDR1 MDHEN and CDR2 SYDVKM. The CDR3 length is 14 residues. The CDR3 region has the DNA TGTGCCAGCAGCATACAGGGAGGGGGCACTGAAGCTTTCTTT. Its protein is CASSIQGGGTEAFF.

This clonotype occurred a few times. The rearrangement uses TRBV7-6 and TRBJ2-2; 7 nucleotides line up with TRBD1. The V gene's germline CDR1 is SGHVS and CDR2 FNYEAQ. V shed 4 bases, J shed 3 bases, and the junction held 2 bases outside the gene matches. This CDR3 contains 14 residues. The CDR3 DNA reads TGTGCCAGCAGCTCGGGACAGCACACCGGGGAGCTGTTTTTT. This codes for CASSSGQHTGELFF.

This chain links TRBV6-5 with TRBJ1-5; D is perhaps TRBD1 (5 bases). The CDR3 consists of 15 residues. V was pared by 0 bases and J by 3 bases, with 9 bases between. Germline CDR1 reads MNHEY; CDR2 reads SVGAGI. The CDR3 reads CASSYSSGTNQPQHF. The CDR3, as DNA: TGTGCCAGCAGTTACTCCTCCGGGACCAATCAGCCCCAGCATTTT.

This rearrangement joins TRBV20-1 to TRBJ2-7, with 12 bases fitting TRBD2. This CDR3 contains 13 residues. The ends lost 5 bases at V and 1 base at J; junction bases unmatched: 0. Germline V gene data show CDR1 as DFQATT and CDR2 as SNEGSKA (reference sequence). CDR3 bases: TGCAGTGCTGGACTAGCGGGATCCTACGAGCAGTACTTC. Translated: CSAGLAGSYEQYF.

This chain joins TRBV10-3 and TRBJ1-1; D ambiguous. This CDR3 is 14 amino acids long. Germline V lookup: CDR1 ENHRY, CDR2 SYGVKD. V shed 3 bases and J shed 0 bases, with 8 bases lying between them. CDR3 in amino acids: CAISDVGMNTEAFF. CDR3 bases: TGTGCCATCAGTGATGTCGGCATGAACACTGAAGCTTTCTTT.

This chain connects TRBV7-1 to TRBJ2-1; 10 positions match TRBD2. TRBV7-1 qualifies as an ORF whose function is uncertain. The V gene end was trimmed by 3 bases and the J gene end by 8 bases; junction bases not matched to a gene: 13. This CDR3 region has 17 residues. The CDR3 nucleotides read TGTGCCAGCAGCTCCGTACCAACTAGCGGGAATGTGTATGAGCAGTTCTTC. It yields the protein CASSSVPTSGNVYEQFF.

The chain uses TRBV6-1 and TRBJ2-6; D might be TRBD1 or TRBD2, each matching 6 bases. This CDR3 has 18 residues. V was cut by 1 base and J by 3 bases, with 16 bases left in between. The germline CDR1 and CDR2 sequences are MNHNS and SASEGT. CDR3 in DNA: TGTGCCAGCAGTGAAGGTGTGGGCAGGGGAGGTGGGGCCAACGTCCTGACTTTC. Translated: CASSEGVGRGGGANVLTF.

The chain has TRBV9 and TRBJ1-2; D gene ambiguous. V lost 2 bases, J lost 5 bases, and 13 bases lay in between. Germline V gene sequence: CDR1 SGDLS, CDR2 YYNGEE. The CDR3 is 14 residues long. Here the CDR3 DNA reads TGTGCCAGCAGCGTGTGGTCCGAGGCTTATGGCTACACCTTC. Protein product: CASSVWSEAYGYTF. Using reference TRBV9 and TRBJ1-2 for the parts outside the CDR3, the full variable domain is DSGVTQTPKHLITATGQRVTLRCSPRSGDLSVYWYQQSLDQGLQFLIQYYNGEERAKGNILERFSAQQFPDLHSELNLSSLELGDSALYFCASSVWSEAYGYTFGSGTRLTVV.

The chain joins TRBV10-1 to TRBJ2-1, with D maybe TRBD1 (8 bases). Deletions cut 2 bases from V and 4 bases from J, with 12 bases between. Germline CDR1 reads WNHNN; CDR2 reads SYGVQD (reference sequence). The CDR3 contains 15 residues. The CDR3 loop reads CASSETGGDYNEQFF. CDR3 nucleotide sequence: TGCGCCAGCAGTGAGACAGGGGGGGATTACAATGAGCAGTTCTTC.

The V gene is TRBV19, the J gene TRBJ2-6; no reliable D call. Looked up from germline, CDR1 is LNHDA and CDR2 is SQIVND (reference sequence). This CDR3 comprises 15 residues. Deletions cut 5 bases from V and 4 bases from J, with 12 bases between. The CDR3 sequence is CASSPQVAGANVLTF. The CDR3 DNA is TGTGCCAGTAGTCCTCAAGTAGCAGGGGCCAACGTCCTGACTTTC.

The V call is TRBV29-1, the J call TRBJ2-5; weak D call: TRBD1 (6 bases). The germline gives CDR1 SQVTM, CDR2 ANQGSEA. This CDR3 is 17 amino acids long. Trimming cost V 7 bases and J 2 bases, with 26 bases left between them. CDR3 sequence reads: CSAEGAPGTPTQETQYF. In nucleotides, the CDR3 is TGCAGCGCAGAGGGTGCCCCCGGGACACCAACGCAAGAGACCCAGTACTTC.

The gene calls are TRBV11-3 and TRBJ2-1; 14 positions match TRBD2. Germline V CDR1 and CDR2: SGHNT, YENEEA. The CDR3 covers 17 residues. The J segment lost 4 bases and the V segment lost 2 bases, leaving 4 bases of the junction unmatched. The CDR3 sequence is CASSLRLAGGVYNEQFF. CDR3 DNA: TGTGCCAGCAGCTTACGACTAGCGGGGGGGGTATACAATGAGCAGTTCTTC.

The genes are TRBV2 and TRBJ2-6; D may be TRBD1 or TRBD2 (5 bases each). The length of the CDR3 is 16 residues. Germline assignment: CDR1 SNHLY and CDR2 FYNNEI. Trimming removed 7 bases at V and 0 bases at J, with 13 bases between. CDR3 nucleotide sequence: TGTGCCAGCACCTGGGACGGGCACTCTGGGGCCAACGTCCTGACTTTC. This codes for CASTWDGHSGANVLTF. The full variable domain, rest sourced from reference TRBV2 and TRBJ2-6, is EPEVTQTPSHQVTQMGQEVILRCVPISNHLYFYWYRQILGQKVEFLVSFYNNEISEKSEIFDDQFSVERPDGSNFTLKIRSTKLEDSAMYFCASTWDGHSGANVLTFGAGSRLTVL.

This clonotype was counted once. V gene TRBV2 combines with J gene TRBJ2-2, with D unclear. CDR3 length: 13 amino acids. The germline V gene encodes CDR1 SNHLY and CDR2 FYNNEI. The V end was cut by 8 bases, the J end by 1 base, with 8 bases between. Written as DNA, the CDR3 is TGTGCCAGCTTACCTCAGAACACCGGGGAGCTGTTTTTT. Translating it yields CASLPQNTGELFF.

This clonotype was seen more than once but under ten times. The V call is TRBV5-4, the J call TRBJ2-7; TRBD1 matches 8 bases. The CDR3 is 14 amino acids. Trimming at V came to 0 bases and at J to 4 bases, leaving 3 bases not matched to a gene. The germline V gene encodes CDR1 SGHNT and CDR2 YYREEE (reference sequence). CDR3 loop: CASSLDRGMYEQYF. Here the CDR3 DNA reads TGTGCCAGCAGCTTGGACAGGGGGATGTACGAGCAGTACTTC.

The table lists this clonotype with a few counts. This rearrangement joins TRBV20-1 to TRBJ2-1; 8 bases match TRBD2. After removal of 1 base from V and 4 bases from J, the junction contained 9 bases not matched to a gene. The CDR3 spans 16 residues. Looked up from germline, CDR1 is DFQATT and CDR2 is SNEGSKA (reference sequence). The CDR3 sequence: CSARGGAREAYNEQFF. The CDR3, as DNA: TGCAGTGCTAGAGGAGGGGCGCGGGAGGCGTACAATGAGCAGTTCTTC.